Shown below are 5 T cell receptor beta chains from a single sample sequenced in a study of neoadjuvant anti-PD-1 for oral cavity cancer. Profiled with immunoSEQ multiplex PCR; TCRdb holds only in-frame clones, not every one. The table has around 21,000 clones, 40% to 45% seen once. The sample's time point: after neoadjuvant nivolumab, at surgical resection. Specimen: tumor tissue, collected after nivolumab (anti-PD-1) treatment. These receptors were obtained from a person between 35 and 79 years old with oral cavity squamous cell carcinoma.

The chain is built from TRBV19 and TRBJ2-7; D unresolved. There are 13 residues in the CDR3. Germline V gene lookup returns CDR1 LNHDA and CDR2 SQIVND (reference sequence). The germline V and J ends were trimmed by 4 bases and 5 bases, with 12 bases remaining between them. The CDR3 here is CASSTAGSHEQYF. The CDR3 region has the DNA TGTGCCAGTAGTACTGCAGGTTCCCACGAGCAGTACTTC.

J is TRBJ2-5 and V is TRBV9, with 12 positions matching TRBD2. Trimming removed 4 bases from V and 5 bases from J; junction bases left unmatched: 15. The CDR3 extends over 18 amino acids. Germline V gene data show CDR1 as SGDLS and CDR2 as YYNGEE. The CDR3, as DNA: TGTGCCAGCAGCACCCACCCGGGACTAGCGGGTGAGGGGGAGACCCAGTACTTC. Its protein is CASSTHPGLAGEGETQYF.

This clone has only a few counts. Other DNA sequences in the sample encode the same CDR3. The chain links TRBV15 to TRBJ2-1, with TRBD1 as a possible D gene (6 bases). The length of the CDR3 is 15 residues. V was cut by 1 base and J by 2 bases, with 9 bases left in between. Germline assignment: CDR1 LNHNV and CDR2 YYDKDF (reference sequence). Here the CDR3 reads CATSRGQAAYNEQFF. Written as DNA, the CDR3 is TGTGCCACCAGCAGAGGACAGGCGGCCTACAATGAGCAGTTCTTC. The whole variable domain, remainder taken from reference TRBV15 and TRBJ2-1, is DAMVIQNPRYQVTQFGKPVTLSCSQTLNHNVMYWYQQKSSQAPKLLFHYYDKDFNNEADTPDNFQSRRPNTSFCFLDIRSPGLGDTAMYLCATSRGQAAYNEQFFGPGTRLTVL.

The DNA of the CDR3 is TGCAGTGCTAGTTCGTCTCAGCCCCAGCATTTT. Its protein product is CSASSSQPQHF. V is TRBV20-1 and J is TRBJ1-5; D call uncertain. This CDR3 is 11 amino acids long. Between the trimmed V and J ends, which lost 3 bases and 6 bases, there was a span of 6 bases. Germline loops: CDR1 DFQATT, CDR2 SNEGSKA (reference sequence).

The V and J genes are TRBV5-4 and TRBJ2-4; D may be TRBD1 or TRBD2 (5 bases each). Germline CDR1 and CDR2: SGHNT and YYREEE (reference sequence). There are 16 residues in the CDR3. V was pared by 0 bases and J by 3 bases, with 13 bases between. In DNA form, the CDR3 reads TGTGCCAGCAGCTTGGGCGATGGGGGTAGCAAAAACATTCAGTACTTC. Residues: CASSLGDGGSKNIQYF.